One T cell receptor beta chain is described in this entry. TCRdb analysed the reads with MiXCR anew, one entry per CDR3 protein. The sample consists of about 200,000 distinct CDR3 sequences, 9.5% of them appearing once. The entry originates in a study of T cell repertoires in cytomegalovirus infection. Whole-study context: Based on public TCR beta signatures, there were indications of CMV infection and of a matching HLA type.

The V and J ends lost 2 bases and 0 bases respectively, with 8 bases between them. Germline CDR1 and CDR2: MNHEY and SVGEGT. The CDR3 consists of 14 residues. Sequencing was performed on PBMCs. J is TRBJ2-7 and V is TRBV6-2 or TRBV6-3; D is perhaps TRBD2 (6 bases). The TCR comes from a human donor in good health (CMV status not recorded). Some clones in this sample may be carry-over from other donors' samples. The CDR3: CASSYVGGSYEQYF. The DNA for the CDR3 is TGTGCCAGCAGTTACGTCGGGGGCTCCTACGAGCAGTACTTC.